This T cell receptor (beta chain) is drawn from a study of beta chain features in type 1 diabetes. Expressed TCRB transcripts got sequenced, as all isolated RNA was reverse transcribed. Sequencing used immunoSEQ multiplex PCR; TCRdb keeps in-frame clones, though not all of them. The table lists more than 300,000 clones, roughly 12% of them singletons. This clone was recorded a few times. The CDR3 extends over 17 amino acids. Germline V gene data show CDR1 as SGHTA and CDR2 as FQGNSA. V shed 4 bases and J 1 base; nucleotides not matched to a gene: 10. The genes are TRBV7-2 and TRBJ2-1, with 7 bases lining up with TRBD2. The sequenced sample was naive CD4+ T cells from blood. The sequence was obtained from a man aged 18 to 30 in good health. This chain's CDR3 is CASSSPQGGRSYNEQFF. Written as DNA, the CDR3 is TGTGCCAGCAGCTCCCCGCAGGGCGGGAGATCCTACAATGAGCAGTTCTTC. The entire variable domain, with the rest obtained from reference TRBV7-2 and TRBJ2-1, is as follows: GAGVSQSPSNKVTEKGKDVELRCDPISGHTALYWYRQSLGQGLEFLIYFQGNSAPDKSGLPSDRFSAERTGGSVSTLTIQRTQQEDSAVYLCASSSPQGGRSYNEQFFGPGTRLTVL.